This TCR beta chain appears in the sequencing data of a study of cytomegalovirus exposure and HLA in healthy donors. About the study: T cells numbering some 170 million yielded 100 million to 120 million unique TCR beta sequences in an earlier analysis.

Findings and limits, study-wide: Indistinguishability led to the exclusion of some V segments, TRBV6-2 and TRBV6-3 included. Altogether, about 160 TCR beta chains were recorded as cytomegalovirus-associated. Relative to the approximately 680-donor mean, N-insertions were reportedly fewer in an Asian-associated ancestry cluster in a later analysis.

Note on this clone: Antigen specificity is unknown.

Germline V gives CDR1 SGHTS, CDR2 YDEGEE. The trim removed 4 bases at V and 5 bases at J, leaving 7 bases unmatched. CDR3 length: 15 residues. The PCR employed 60 Vbeta primers together with 13 Jbeta primers. The method was immunoSEQ multiplex PCR; TCRdb's version includes in-frame clones alone and lacks a portion of them. The table records fewer than 200,000 clones, 65% to 85% of them present only once. Sample: PBMCs. The receptor comes from a woman in her thirties or forties in good health and CMV-seropositive. This chain links TRBV5-8 with TRBJ2-5; 11 bases line up with TRBD2. The CDR3 DNA is TGTGCCAGCAGCCCGGGACTAGCGGATGGGGAGACCCAGTACTTC. Translating gives CASSPGLADGETQYF.